Here is one TCR beta chain with its context. Its matching antigen is unknown. Assay: immunoSEQ multiplex PCR; the TCRdb copy retains only in-frame clones and omits some. This repertoire shows about 2.4 million clones, 90% to 95% found once; its top ten account for approximately 0.37%. These data belong to a study of shared clonotypes between healthy human individuals. Regarding the study as a whole: Genetic and exposure-history diversity was limited by the few donors. Sharing across four donors was seen in about 5% of naive CD4 clonotypes. Among non-shared clonotypes, generation probabilities were lower than among those shared by all four donors.

This CDR3 contains 16 residues. J lost 7 bases, V lost 0 bases, and 10 bases had no gene match. Germline V gene data show CDR1 as SGHRS and CDR2 as YFSETQ. V gene TRBV5-1 combines with J gene TRBJ2-1; 7 positions match TRBD1. This TCR came from a man aged 18 to 30 in good health. Some clones in this sample may be carry-over from other donors' samples. The sample was naive CD4+ T cells from PBMCs. Documented subset: CD45RA+ positively selected. This chain's CDR3 is CASSLEPTGHRNEQFF. As DNA, the CDR3 is TGCGCCAGCAGCTTGGAACCGACAGGGCACCGAAATGAGCAGTTCTTC.